Each of the 21 T cell receptor beta chains below was sequenced from the same sample in a study of Graves' ophthalmopathy and Graves' hyperthyroidism. The TCR beta CDR3 regions underwent amplification from RNA transcripts. After a first-round RT-PCR with HTBI primers, a second-round multiplex PCR was run. TCRdb redid the calling of the multiplex PCR reads with MiXCR, one entry per CDR3 protein. The top ten hold 2.5% to 3% of the sample, which has about 420,000 distinct CDR3 sequences, 20% to 25% seen once. Specimen: peripheral blood. Every receptor here comes from a woman in her late teens or twenties with stable Graves' hyperthyroidism.

This clonotype was observed at least ten times. This chain joins TRBV6-6 and TRBJ1-5, with 7 bases that match TRBD1. Germline assignment: CDR1 MNHNY and CDR2 SVGAGI (reference sequence). The junction had 20 bases not matched to a gene; V was cut back by 6 bases and J by 0 bases. The CDR3 is 20 residues long. CDR3 residues: CASRPLAREQGTYSNQPQHF. In nucleotides, the CDR3 is TGTGCCAGCAGGCCACTCGCCAGGGAACAGGGGACTTATAGCAATCAGCCCCAGCATTTT.

About this clonotype itself: At one end, the junction sequence differs from germline, possibly due to a read error. The CDR3 region is CASSEVGTGPFNF. The DNA of the CDR3 is TGTGCCAGCAGTGAAGTTGGAACAGGGCCCTTCAACTTC. V usage is TRBV6-1 and J usage is TRBJ2-7, with D possibly being TRBD1 (6 bases). The germline CDR1 and CDR2 sequences are MNHNS and SASEGT. This CDR3 has 13 residues.

This clonotype was recorded at least ten times. The rearrangement uses TRBV7-2 and TRBJ2-7, with 10 bases identical to TRBD2. The CDR3 totals 14 residues. With 4 bases clipped from V and 6 bases from J, the junction kept 6 bases outside the gene matches. Per germline, CDR1 SGHTA and CDR2 FQGNSA. The CDR3 DNA is TGTGCCAGCAGCTCTCTAGCGGGAGTTGGCGAGCAGTACTTC. It specifies CASSSLAGVGEQYF.

This clonotype has at least ten counts. The chain couples TRBV12-3 or TRBV12-4 to TRBJ2-7, with a possible D match to TRBD2 (6 bases). This CDR3 is 14 amino acids long. Trimming pared 5 bases from V and 1 base from J, leaving 12 bases between. For the CDR3, the DNA is TGTGCCAGCAGTGATGGGGAGGAGTCCTACGAGCAGTACTTC. It codes for CASSDGEESYEQYF.

Ten or more counts support this clonotype. The genes are TRBV20-1 and TRBJ1-2; weak D call: TRBD1 (5 bases). V dropped 4 bases and J dropped 7 bases, with 22 bases sitting between them. Germline lookup yields CDR1 DFQATT and CDR2 SNEGSKA (reference sequence). This CDR3 is built from 15 residues. CDR3 sequence reads: CSATPRQGLFSGYTF. For the CDR3, the DNA is TGCAGTGCTACCCCCCGGCAGGGTCTTTTTAGTGGCTACACCTTC.

This clonotype occurred many times. The CDR3 nucleotides are TGCAGTGCTCTAACAGAAGGGGGACCTTCCTACAATGAGCAGTTCTTC. It is translated as CSALTEGGPSYNEQFF. The chain couples TRBV20-1 to TRBJ2-1; TRBD1 is a possible D gene (6 bases). The V gene's germline CDR1 is DFQATT and CDR2 SNEGSKA (reference sequence). The CDR3 has 16 amino acids. Trimming removed 5 bases at V and 1 base at J, with 18 bases between.

The sample holds many counts of this clonotype. As DNA, the CDR3 is TGCAGCGTTGTGGGGGGGGTAAACACTGAAGCTTTCTTT. The encoded protein is CSVVGGVNTEAFF. J is TRBJ1-1 and V is TRBV29-1, with a tentative D call TRBD1 (5 bases). Trimming cost V 4 bases and J 2 bases, with 11 bases left between them. Per germline, CDR1 SQVTM and CDR2 ANQGSEA. The CDR3 length is 13 residues.

This chain uses TRBV6-1 with TRBJ2-7, with TRBD1 identical over 7 bases. The germline CDR1 and CDR2 sequences are MNHNS and SASEGT. V shed 6 bases, J shed 6 bases, and the junction held 8 bases outside the gene matches. The CDR3 has 13 amino acids. Here the CDR3 reads CASSTGQSLEQYF. Written as DNA, the CDR3 is TGTGCCAGCAGCACGGGACAGTCCCTCGAGCAGTACTTC.

DNA of the CDR3: TGTGCCAGCAGCAAGGTTGGGAGACAGCCCCAGCATTTT. This codes for CASSKVGRQPQHF. The chain is built from TRBV6-2 or TRBV6-3 and TRBJ1-5, with D uncertain. Germline lookup yields CDR1 MNHEY and CDR2 SVGEGT. V lost 6 bases, J lost 7 bases, and 13 bases lay in between. The CDR3 is 13 residues long.

V usage is TRBV12-3 or TRBV12-4 and J usage is TRBJ1-2; D is undetermined. This CDR3 has 12 residues. Between the trimmed V and J ends, which lost 3 bases and 5 bases, there was a span of 7 bases. The CDR3 region has the DNA TGTGCCAGCAGTTTGTTTGGGTATGGCTACACCTTC. Protein sequence: CASSLFGYGYTF.

The sample holds many counts of this clonotype. V is TRBV6-1 and J is TRBJ2-5; no firm D call. In germline, CDR1 is MNHNS, CDR2 SASEGT. This CDR3 is 13 amino acids long. Trimming stripped 6 bases from V and 4 bases from J, with 12 bases between. The chain's CDR3 is CASSQTRTETQYF. DNA for the CDR3: TGTGCCAGCAGCCAAACAAGGACAGAGACCCAGTACTTC.

This clonotype occurred many times. CDR3 nucleotides: TGTGCCAGCAGTGAAAGGCGGCGGGGGGGATCCTACGAGCAGTACTTC. Amino acids: CASSERRRGGSYEQYF. The chain has TRBV6-1 and TRBJ2-7; 9 bases line up with TRBD2. V trimming: 2 bases; J trimming: 1 base; junction bases outside the gene matches: 6. Germline-derived CDR1 and CDR2 are MNHNS and SASEGT. The length of the CDR3 is 16 residues.

The table lists this clonotype with many counts. The chain is built from TRBV28 and TRBJ1-2, with D perhaps matching TRBD1 (6 bases). V lost 6 bases, J lost 2 bases, and 10 bases lay in between. The CDR3 is 13 amino acids. Per the germline V gene, CDR1 is MDHEN and CDR2 is SYDVKM. In nucleotides, the CDR3 is TGTGCCAGCAGATGGACAGAGAACTATGGCTACACCTTC. Protein sequence: CASRWTENYGYTF.

This clonotype came up many times. The V gene is TRBV25-1, the J gene TRBJ1-2, with D maybe TRBD1 (6 bases). V lost 4 bases and J lost 4, with 19 bases in between. CDR1 and CDR2 from the germline V gene are MGHDK and SYGVNS. The CDR3 is 16 amino acids. CDR3 protein: CASSGLDVGQVYGYTF. The DNA of the CDR3 is TGTGCCAGCAGTGGGTTGGACGTGGGACAAGTCTATGGCTACACCTTC.

This clonotype was counted at least ten times. The chain carries TRBV24-1 and TRBJ1-2, with D perhaps TRBD1 (6 bases). The V and J ends lost 4 bases and 3 bases respectively, with 14 bases between them. CDR1 KGHDR and CDR2 SFDVKD come from the germline V gene. The CDR3 consists of 15 residues. This CDR3 reads CATSEKQGFDYGYTF. CDR3 bases: TGTGCCACCAGTGAGAAACAGGGCTTCGACTATGGCTACACCTTC.

This clonotype was found many times. V and J are TRBV29-1 and TRBJ2-4, with a tentative D call TRBD2 (6 bases). The germline V and J ends were trimmed by 4 bases and 0 bases, with 10 bases remaining between them. The CDR3 totals 14 residues. In germline, CDR1 is SQVTM, CDR2 ANQGSEA. The CDR3 coding sequence is TGCAGCGTTGTAGCGGATCTAGCCAAAAACATTCAGTACTTC. This encodes CSVVADLAKNIQYF. The variable domain in full, completed from reference TRBV29-1 and TRBJ2-4, reads SAVISQKPSRDICQRGTSLTIQCQVDSQVTMMFWYRQQPGQSLTLIATANQGSEATYESGFVIDKFPISRPNLTFSTLTVSNMSPEDSSIYLCSVVADLAKNIQYFGAGTRLSVL.

This clonotype was seen many times. J is TRBJ1-5 and V is TRBV6-1; weak D call: TRBD1 (5 bases). Trimming cost V 4 bases and J 2 bases, with 12 bases left between them. The CDR3 is 15 residues long. Germline CDR1 is MNHNS and CDR2 is SASEGT. The CDR3 reads CASSVRGRGNQPQHF. The CDR3 DNA reads TGTGCCAGCAGTGTTAGAGGCAGGGGCAATCAGCCCCAGCATTTT.

At least ten counts were recorded for this clonotype. One end of the junction varies from germline; a read error may be responsible. This sequence joins TRBV7-2 and TRBJ2-4; tentatively, D is TRBD1 or TRBD2 (5 bases each). Per germline, CDR1 SGHTA and CDR2 FQGNSA. The CDR3 totals 14 residues. The CDR3 region has the DNA TGTGCCAGCAGCTTAGCGAGAGGGGAAAACATTAAGTACTTC. Its translation is CASSLARGENIKYF.

This clonotype was seen repeatedly, ten times or more. The chain joins TRBV7-8 to TRBJ2-7; a possible D gene is TRBD2 (5 bases). The germline V gene encodes CDR1 SGHVS and CDR2 FQNEAQ. With 5 bases removed from V and 2 bases from J, the gap between germline ends came to 10 bases. The CDR3 runs 13 residues. The CDR3 nucleotides are TGTGCCAGCAGCCGGGCCGGGACCTACGAGCAGTACTTC. Protein sequence: CASSRAGTYEQYF.

This clonotype was counted at least ten times. The chain couples TRBV28 to TRBJ1-6; D perhaps matches TRBD1 (5 bases). Germline V gene lookup returns CDR1 MDHEN and CDR2 SYDVKM. V shed 5 bases and J shed 7 bases, with 12 bases lying between them. The CDR3 is 14 residues long. CDR3 sequence (DNA): TGTGCCAGCAGTCCGGGACTAGGGAATTCACCCCTCCACTTT. Amino acids: CASSPGLGNSPLHF.

The chain has TRBV12-3 or TRBV12-4 and TRBJ1-1; D is possibly TRBD1 (5 bases). V shed 4 bases and J shed 3 bases, with 15 bases lying between them. There are 15 residues in the CDR3. DNA for the CDR3: TGTGCCAGCAGTTCAAAGCGGGACTGGGACACTGAAGCTTTCTTT. It specifies CASSSKRDWDTEAFF.